The present T cell receptor (beta chain) was sequenced within a study of monozygotic twins with inflammatory bowel disease. Note on this clonotype: What it binds is not known.

Germline V gene lookup returns CDR1 SGHRS and CDR2 YFSETQ. The CDR3 length is 12 residues. Study observations and caveats: A reduction in TCRbeta diversity (inverse Simpson) was seen in IBD patients relative to healthy co-twins. No detectable difference in repertoire similarity separated concordant from discordant twins, possibly as a result of limited power.

Eight reactions per sample, run separately, yielded cDNA. TCRdb re-called the 5' RACE reads; every CDR3 protein appears as one record, without DNA. The table for this sample gives more than 300,000 distinct CDR3 sequences. The rearrangement uses TRBV5-1 and TRBJ2-7. This TCR was sampled from a human donor with ulcerative colitis or Crohn's disease, or a healthy co-twin of an affected twin (not recorded which). Sequencing was carried out using blood. CDR3 region: CASSSYSYEQYF.